Following are 29 T cell receptor beta chains from one sample sequenced in a study of blood T cell repertoires in COVID-19. The method was immunoSEQ multiplex PCR; TCRdb's version includes in-frame clones alone and lacks a portion of them. The sample lists about 74,000 clones; 84% were seen once. The sample was peripheral blood. Source of these receptors: a man in his 70s with acute or convalescent COVID-19.

The chain has TRBV6-5 and TRBJ2-1, with D possibly being TRBD1 (6 bases). Germline CDR1 MNHEY, CDR2 SVGAGI. The CDR3 runs to 14 residues. The V and J ends lost 2 bases and 7 bases respectively, with 12 bases between them. The CDR3 region has the DNA TGTGCCAGCAGTTACGGGGGAAGGGGGAATGAGCAGTTCTTC. This codes for CASSYGGRGNEQFF.

The chain uses TRBV6-5 and TRBJ2-3; 13 nucleotides agree with TRBD2. J was trimmed by 5 bases and V by 9 bases; bases with no gene match: 8. The CDR3 length is 15 residues. Germline assignment: CDR1 MNHEY and CDR2 SVGAGI. The CDR3: CASPGLAGVIDTQYF. The CDR3 nucleotides read TGTGCCAGTCCCGGACTAGCGGGGGTCATAGATACGCAGTATTTT.

This clone appeared a few times. This CDR3 is CASSLAQGVSGYTF. CDR3 coding DNA: TGTGCCAGCAGCTTAGCACAGGGGGTTAGTGGCTACACCTTC. The chain is built from TRBV7-9 and TRBJ1-2; 8 bases line up with TRBD1. CDR3 length: 14 amino acids. Germline CDR1 SEHNR, CDR2 FQNEAQ (reference sequence). J was trimmed by 7 bases and V by 0 bases; bases with no gene match: 4. Drawing the rest from reference TRBV7-9 and TRBJ1-2, the complete variable domain is DTGVSQNPRHKITKRGQNVTFRCDPISEHNRLYWYRQTLGQGPEFLTYFQNEAQLEKSRLLSDRFSAERPKGSFSTLEIQRTEQGDSAMYLCASSLAQGVSGYTFGSGTRLTVV.

The count of this clone is one. This CDR3 reads CASSQDPPTSLNEQFF. As DNA, the CDR3 is TGCGCCAGCAGCCAAGATCCCCCGACTAGCCTCAATGAGCAGTTCTTC. This sequence joins TRBV4-3 and TRBJ2-1; TRBD2 aligns across 7 bases. The V segment lost 0 bases and the J segment 6 bases; nucleotides outside the gene matches: 8. Germline CDR1 and CDR2: LGHNA and YSLEER. The CDR3 contains 16 residues.

CDR3 sequence (DNA): TGTGCCAGCAGCTTGGGACTAGCGGAGCCCACAGATACGCAGTATTTT. Translating gives CASSLGLAEPTDTQYF. The V gene is TRBV5-6, the J gene TRBJ2-3, with 9 bases fitting TRBD2. The CDR3 extends over 16 amino acids. Unmatched junction bases numbered 4, after V lost 0 bases and J lost 2 bases. The V gene's germline CDR1 is SGHDT and CDR2 YYEEEE.

The V gene is TRBV29-1, the J gene TRBJ2-7, with D perhaps TRBD1 (6 bases). The CDR3 is made up of 10 amino acids. The V end lost 6 bases, the J end lost 3 bases, and 6 bases lay between the germline ends. The germline gives CDR1 SQVTM, CDR2 ANQGSEA. CDR3: CSVGGYEQYF. The CDR3 DNA follows: TGCAGCGTAGGGGGCTACGAGCAGTACTTC.

This sequence joins TRBV5-1 and TRBJ2-5; D perhaps matches TRBD2 (6 bases). Deletions cut 3 bases from V and 4 bases from J, with 13 bases between. CDR3 size: 14 residues. From germline, CDR1 is SGHRS and CDR2 YFSETQ. CDR3 loop: CASSSVEGGETQYF. The CDR3 nucleotides are TGCGCCAGCAGCTCGGTGGAGGGCGGAGAGACCCAGTACTTC.

This chain connects TRBV7-2 to TRBJ1-2, with D possibly TRBD1 on 6 matching bases. CDR1 and CDR2 from the germline V gene are SGHTA and FQGNSA. Between the trimmed V and J ends, which lost 3 bases and 8 bases, there was a span of 22 bases. The CDR3 length is 16 residues. CDR3 coding DNA: TGTGCCAGCAGCTTTCTTCCCCCTCGGGACATAGGAGGCTACACCTTC. Translating gives CASSFLPPRDIGGYTF.

This chain links TRBV5-6 with TRBJ1-1; D possibly corresponds to TRBD1 (5 bases). The ends were cut back, 0 bases at V and 1 base at J, with 10 bases in the middle. Germline CDR1 reads SGHDT; CDR2 reads YYEEEE. CDR3 length equals 15 residues. CDR3: CASSLAGRANTEAFF. CDR3 sequence (DNA): TGTGCCAGCAGCTTGGCGGGCAGGGCGAACACTGAAGCTTTCTTT.

The chain carries TRBV7-9 and TRBJ2-5, with unresolved D. Trimming took 6 bases from V and 5 from J, leaving 16 bases between them. Germline V lookup: CDR1 SEHNR, CDR2 FQNEAQ (reference sequence). The CDR3 spans 14 residues. The CDR3 protein is CASSEGHGAETQYF. CDR3 nucleotides: TGTGCCAGCAGTGAAGGCCACGGAGCGGAGACCCAGTACTTC.

The chain employs TRBV20-1 and TRBJ2-1, with 9 positions matching TRBD2. The CDR3 extends over 14 amino acids. The germline CDR1 and CDR2 sequences are DFQATT and SNEGSKA (reference sequence). V trimming: 3 bases; J trimming: 1 base; junction bases outside the gene matches: 1. CDR3: CSASSGRSYNEQFF. The CDR3 DNA sequence: TGCAGTGCTAGTAGCGGGAGATCCTACAATGAGCAGTTCTTC.

The chain links TRBV2 to TRBJ1-1, with TRBD1 matching 9 bases. Germline trimming cut 8 bases from V and 6 bases from J; bases unmatched to any gene: 10. Germline lookup yields CDR1 SNHLY and CDR2 FYNNEI. This CDR3 contains 14 residues. The CDR3 sequence is CASRRDREVSEAFF. The CDR3 region has the DNA TGTGCCAGCCGCCGGGACAGGGAGGTGTCTGAAGCTTTCTTT.

This rearrangement joins TRBV19 to TRBJ1-1; D remains ambiguous. In germline, CDR1 is LNHDA, CDR2 SQIVND (reference sequence). The V end lost 6 bases, the J end lost 6 bases, and 11 bases lay between the germline ends. The CDR3 has 12 residues. CDR3 DNA sequence: TGTGCCAGTAGCTCGGGAATAGCTGAAGCTTTCTTT. It yields the protein CASSSGIAEAFF.

The V call is TRBV10-3, the J call TRBJ1-2, with TRBD1 matching over 7 bases. The CDR3 length is 13 residues. V trimming: 0 bases; J trimming: 8 bases; junction bases outside the gene matches: 3. Germline CDR1 ENHRY, CDR2 SYGVKD. In DNA form, the CDR3 reads TGTGCCATCAGTGAGTCAGACAGGGCCGGCTACACCTTC. Its translation: CAISESDRAGYTF.

In nucleotides, the CDR3 is TGTGCCAGCAGCGGATTACAGGACAATGAGCAGTTCTTC. This sequence encodes CASSGLQDNEQFF. The V call is TRBV7-8, the J call TRBJ2-1, with a possible D match to TRBD1 (5 bases). The germline V gene encodes CDR1 SGHVS and CDR2 FQNEAQ. Trimming pared 5 bases from V and 5 bases from J, leaving 10 bases between. This CDR3 spans 13 amino acids.

V gene TRBV18 combines with J gene TRBJ2-5, with TRBD1 matching over 8 bases. The CDR3 has 15 residues. V lost 2 bases and J lost 5; bases outside the gene matches: 7. Germline V CDR1 and CDR2: KGHSH, LQKENI. DNA for the CDR3: TGTGCCAGCTCACCAAAGACAGGGGCAGGGGAGACCCAGTACTTC. It translates to CASSPKTGAGETQYF.

This rearrangement joins TRBV7-2 to TRBJ2-7, with a possible D match to TRBD1 (6 bases). CDR3 length: 13 amino acids. Germline V gene sequence: CDR1 SGHTA, CDR2 FQGNSA. With 6 bases removed from V and 2 bases from J, the gap between germline ends came to 11 bases. CDR3 in amino acids: CASSYREPYEQYF. CDR3 nucleotide sequence: TGTGCCAGCAGTTACAGGGAGCCCTACGAGCAGTACTTC.

V usage is TRBV19 and J usage is TRBJ2-1; TRBD1 matches at 9 bases. The trim removed 6 bases at V and 0 bases at J, leaving 15 bases unmatched. The CDR3 contains 19 residues. CDR1 is LNHDA and CDR2 is SQIVND in the germline V gene (reference sequence). The CDR3 DNA reads as TGTGCCAGTAGAACCACGGGACAGGGAATCCTGAGCTCCTACAATGAGCAGTTCTTC. Translated, it gives CASRTTGQGILSSYNEQFF.

The chain couples TRBV6-2 or TRBV6-3 to TRBJ1-2; D may be TRBD1 (5 bases). V was shortened by 0 bases and J by 4 bases, with 9 bases between the two germline ends. CDR1 is MNHEY, CDR2 SVGEGT, per germline. CDR3 length equals 14 residues. The CDR3 spells CASSYSGGRYGYTF. CDR3 bases: TGTGCCAGCAGTTACTCGGGGGGACGCTATGGCTACACCTTC.

V and J are TRBV6-5 and TRBJ1-2, with D uncertain. V was trimmed by 7 bases and J by 6 bases, leaving 18 bases between them. Per the germline V gene, CDR1 is MNHEY and CDR2 is SVGAGI. This CDR3 comprises 14 residues. CDR3 amino acids: CASKASGAYHGYTF. The DNA of the CDR3 is TGTGCCAGCAAAGCCTCAGGTGCCTACCATGGCTACACCTTC.

V is TRBV3-1 (or the pseudogene TRBV3-2) and J is TRBJ1-6; D is unclear. V was clipped by 0 bases and J by 7 bases, with 10 bases between them. The CDR3 contains 15 residues. Per germline, CDR1 LGHDT and CDR2 YNNKEL (reference sequence). CDR3 bases: TGTGCCAGCAGCCAAGATAGAGTCCAAAATTCACCCCTCCACTTT. This sequence encodes CASSQDRVQNSPLHF.

The CDR3 DNA reads as TGTGCCAGCACCTCGGGAACCAAAACAGATACGCAGTATTTT. As protein: CASTSGTKTDTQYF. The chain links TRBV6-5 to TRBJ2-3; D possibly corresponds to TRBD2 (5 bases). Trimming took off 7 bases at V and 3 bases at J, with 14 bases between the two ends. The CDR3 is made up of 14 amino acids. The germline CDR1 and CDR2 sequences are MNHEY and SVGAGI.

This sequence joins TRBV2 and TRBJ1-5, with 7 nucleotides matching TRBD1. This CDR3 spans 14 amino acids. V lost 7 bases, J lost 2 bases, and 5 bases stayed unmatched. Germline CDR1 and CDR2: SNHLY and FYNNEI. The CDR3 here is CASNRQGGNQPQHF. The CDR3 DNA sequence: TGTGCCAGCAACAGACAGGGCGGCAATCAGCCCCAGCATTTT. The entire variable domain, with the rest obtained from reference TRBV2 and TRBJ1-5, is as follows: EPEVTQTPSHQVTQMGQEVILRCVPISNHLYFYWYRQILGQKVEFLVSFYNNEISEKSEIFDDQFSVERPDGSNFTLKIRSTKLEDSAMYFCASNRQGGNQPQHFGDGTRLSIL.

The rearrangement links TRBV5-5 to TRBJ2-1; possibly TRBD2 for D (5 bases). From germline, CDR1 is SGHKS and CDR2 YYEKEE (reference sequence). The CDR3 is made up of 19 amino acids. Trimming left V 7 bases short and J 2 bases short, with 28 bases between. CDR3 DNA: TGTGCCAGCCTCCGGGCTAGCCGATACCCTATTGTTACCTACAATGAGCAGTTCTTC. As protein: CASLRASRYPIVTYNEQFF.

This sequence joins TRBV7-3 and TRBJ2-5; possible D gene TRBD2, 5 bases. The germline gives CDR1 SGHTA, CDR2 FQGTGA. This CDR3 is 15 amino acids long. Trimming pared 4 bases from V and 5 bases from J, leaving 17 bases between. In DNA, the CDR3 is TGTGCCAGCAGCTCCCTCGTGAGGGAGTCGGAGACCCAGTACTTC. Its protein is CASSSLVRESETQYF. The complete variable domain, with remaining parts taken from reference TRBV7-3 and TRBJ2-5, reads GAGVSQTPSNKVTEKGKYVELRCDPISGHTALYWYRQSLGQGPEFLIYFQGTGAADDSGLPNDRFFAVRPEGSVSTLKIQRTERGDSAVYLCASSSLVRESETQYFGPGTRLLVL.

This CDR3 reads CASMRGDTEAFF. The DNA for the CDR3 is TGTGCCAGCATGCGGGGAGACACTGAAGCTTTCTTT. The gene calls are TRBV3-1 (or the pseudogene TRBV3-2) and TRBJ1-1; D not resolved. There are 12 residues in the CDR3. V was clipped by 7 bases and J by 3 bases, with 9 bases between them. CDR1 and CDR2 (germline): LGHDT, YNNKEL (reference sequence).

This clone was recorded only once. DNA of the CDR3: TGTGCCAGCAGCTTCGGACAGGGGGAGACCCAGTACTTC. This encodes CASSFGQGETQYF. The chain is built from TRBV7-3 and TRBJ2-5; 9 bases fit TRBD1. The CDR3 is made up of 13 amino acids. Germline V lookup: CDR1 SGHTA, CDR2 FQGTGA. V was clipped by 3 bases and J by 5 bases; unmatched bases: 1.

This chain links TRBV28 with TRBJ1-6; TRBD1 matches at 7 bases. In germline, CDR1 is MDHEN, CDR2 SYDVKM. Trimming at V came to 5 bases and at J to 3 bases, leaving 7 bases not matched to a gene. This CDR3 region has 16 residues. The chain's CDR3 is CASSPPGDSYNSPLHF. CDR3 nucleotide sequence: TGTGCCAGCAGTCCCCCGGGGGACAGCTATAATTCACCCCTCCACTTT. Full variable domain (rest looked up from reference TRBV28 and TRBJ1-6): DVKVTQSSRYLVKRTGEKVFLECVQDMDHENMFWYRQDPGLGLRLIYFSYDVKMKEKGDIPEGYSVSREKKERFSLILESASTNQTSMYLCASSPPGDSYNSPLHFGNGTRLTVT.

The chain is built from TRBV18 and TRBJ1-2, with D unresolved. This CDR3 is built from 13 residues. V dropped 3 bases and J dropped 4 bases, with 9 bases sitting between them. Germline values: CDR1 KGHSH, CDR2 LQKENI. This CDR3 is CASSPPRGYGYTF. The CDR3 nucleotides read TGTGCCAGCTCACCCCCGCGGGGCTATGGCTACACCTTC.